This T cell receptor (beta chain) is from a study of persistence of HIV-infected CD4 T cells. This clone was found a few times. Its specificity is not known. The immunoSEQ assay was version 4, run in survey mode. Sequencing used immunoSEQ multiplex PCR; TCRdb keeps in-frame clones, though not all of them. The sample lists about 64,000 clones, over 60% occurring once. The CDR3 extends over 11 amino acids. The V gene's germline CDR1 is MNHNS and CDR2 SASEGT. The V and J ends lost 5 bases and 12 bases, in that order; junction bases with no gene match: 5. Cells were stimulated with overlapping HIV-1 Gag 15-mer peptides. Memory cells lacking CD40L and CD69 with high CD45RO were sorted.

Sequencing was performed on CD4+ T cells sorted from PBMCs after roughly 20-hour stimulation, taken from a patient who received antiretroviral therapy. The sequence came from an adult man with HIV who was CMV-seropositive. J is TRBJ1-1 and V is TRBV6-1; 8 nucleotides align to TRBD1. In nucleotides, the CDR3 is TGTGCCAGCAGTAGTAACAGGGGGACTTTCTTT. Translating it yields CASSSNRGTFF.